The clone carrying this TCR beta chain was observed a few times. This specimen comes from a study of beta chain features in type 1 diabetes. Sequencing targeted expressed TCRB transcripts, as all isolated RNA had been reverse transcribed. Sequencing was performed with immunoSEQ multiplex PCR; in TCRdb, only in-frame clones are kept and a portion is missing. The table includes about 930,000 clones, under 20% detected once. CDR3 length equals 15 residues. Germline V gives CDR1 MDHEN, CDR2 SYDVKM. Trimming removed 4 bases from V and 0 bases from J, with 12 bases in between. The sample consisted of naive CD4+ T cells from blood. The TCR was taken from a young woman in good health. The chain couples TRBV28 to TRBJ1-2; D uncertain. The CDR3 nucleotides read TGTGCCAGCAGTTCCGGCGGTCAGCCTAACTATGGCTACACCTTC. This sequence encodes CASSSGGQPNYGYTF.